This is a list of T cell receptor beta chains from one sample in a study of T cells in localized non-small cell lung cancer. Some clones are missing from TCRdb's copy, which holds only in-frame ones; the method was immunoSEQ multiplex PCR. The sample lists approximately 33,000 clones, approximately 92% occurring once. The source material was peripheral blood, sampled before any cancer treatment. The receptors derive from a female donor at least 60 years old with stage I lung adenocarcinoma. Both conserved end residues are part of each CDR3. D genes are given only for firm matches. A clone size is listed for some rows: how often the clone was seen (once, few, many), or a class if it is expanded.

V: TRBV5-4
J: TRBJ1-1
size: .
D: .
DNA: TGTGCCAGCAGCCTTTCTGATCTGCAGCGCACTGAAGCTTTCTTT
CDR3: CASSLSDLQRTEAFF

V: TRBV5-1
J: TRBJ2-4
size: .
D: TRBD1
DNA: TGCGCCAGCAGCTCCTCGGACAGGGTAGCCAAAAACATTCAGTACTTC
CDR3: CASSSSDRVAKNIQYF

V: TRBV7-9
J: TRBJ2-5
size: .
D: .
DNA: TGTGCCAGCAGCTTAGGGATCAGGGCCCAAGAGACCCAGTACTTC
CDR3: CASSLGIRAQETQYF

V: TRBV7-3
J: TRBJ2-1
size: .
D: TRBD2
DNA: TGTGCCAGCAGCTTAAACAGCGGGGGATACAATGAGCAGTTCTTC
CDR3: CASSLNSGGYNEQFF

V: TRBV4-1
J: TRBJ2-1
size: .
D: .
DNA: TGCGCCAGCAGCCAAGATGTCAGATACAATGAGCAGTTCTTC
CDR3: CASSQDVRYNEQFF

V: TRBV13
J: TRBJ1-1
size: .
D: .
DNA: TGTGCCAGCAGCCCGTACCCGAACACTGAAGCTTTCTTT
CDR3: CASSPYPNTEAFF

V: TRBV27
J: TRBJ2-5
size: .
D: .
DNA: TGTGCCAGCAGTTTAGGCCTCGCCAGGACCCAGTACTTC
CDR3: CASSLGLARTQYF

V: TRBV7-2
J: TRBJ1-5
size: .
D: .
DNA: TGTGCCAGCAGCTGGCTGAGGGGGGTAGGTCAGCCCCAGCATTTT
CDR3: CASSWLRGVGQPQHF

V: TRBV7-2
J: TRBJ1-2
size: .
D: .
DNA: TGTGCCAGCAGCTTAGCGGGCAGGGGAGAGTATGGCTACACCTTC
CDR3: CASSLAGRGEYGYTF

V: TRBV27
J: TRBJ1-2
size: once
D: TRBD1
DNA: TGTGCCAGCAGTCCAGGGACAGGAAAAACCTATGGCTACACCTTC
CDR3: CASSPGTGKTYGYTF

V: TRBV9
J: TRBJ1-1
size: .
D: .
DNA: TGTGCCAGCAGCCCCCATCGGGTTGAGGGAATCGGCACTGAAGCTTTCTTT
CDR3: CASSPHRVEGIGTEAFF

V: TRBV18
J: TRBJ2-5
size: .
D: .
DNA: TGTGCCAGCTCACCCGCTAGTGGGCAAGAGACCCAGTACTTC
CDR3: CASSPASGQETQYF

V: TRBV19
J: TRBJ2-7
size: .
D: .
DNA: TGTGCCAGTAGTATTCAGGGGAGCTCCTACGAGCAGTACTTC
CDR3: CASSIQGSSYEQYF

V: TRBV5-6
J: TRBJ1-3
size: .
D: TRBD1
DNA: TGTGCCAGCAGCTCGGACAGGGTGAACACCATATATTTT
CDR3: CASSSDRVNTIYF

V: TRBV5-4
J: TRBJ2-4
size: .
D: TRBD2
DNA: TGTGCCAGCAGCTTGGGTCCGGGGGGGAAAAACATTCAGTACTTC
CDR3: CASSLGPGGKNIQYF

V: TRBV7-6
J: TRBJ1-1
size: .
D: .
DNA: TGTGCCAGCAGCCAGTCACCTCCACCGAACACTGAAGCTTTCTTT
CDR3: CASSQSPPPNTEAFF

V: TRBV11-2
J: TRBJ2-5
size: once
D: .
DNA: TGTGCCAGCAGCTTAGATAACCAAGAGACCCAGTACTTC
CDR3: CASSLDNQETQYF

V: TRBV9
J: TRBJ1-2
size: .
D: .
DNA: TGTGCCAGCAGCGCTAGCCCAGCTGCTACCAACTATGGCTACACCTTC
CDR3: CASSASPAATNYGYTF

V: TRBV11-1
J: TRBJ2-1
size: .
D: .
DNA: TGTGCCAGCAGCTTAGGGCGGGTTTCAACTATTCGAGGCAATGAGCAGTTCTTC
CDR3: CASSLGRVSTIRGNEQFF

V: TRBV7-9
J: TRBJ1-1
size: .
D: .
DNA: TGTGCCAGCAGCGTGACGCCGAACACTGAAGCTTTCTTT
CDR3: CASSVTPNTEAFF

V: TRBV12-5
J: TRBJ2-1
size: .
D: TRBD2
DNA: TGTGCTAGTGGTTTGGTACTGGGCGGGGGGCTCTACAATGAGCAGTTCTTC
CDR3: CASGLVLGGGLYNEQFF

V: TRBV6-5
J: TRBJ1-2
size: once
D: .
DNA: TGTGCCAGCAGTTACTATGTCGGACACAGCTATGGCTACACCTTC
CDR3: CASSYYVGHSYGYTF

V: TRBV6-5
J: TRBJ1-6
size: .
D: .
DNA: TGTGCCAGCAGAGATGGCAGGGCTGGTTCACCCCTCCACTTT
CDR3: CASRDGRAGSPLHF

V: TRBV13
J: TRBJ2-7
size: .
D: TRBD1
DNA: TGTGCCAGCAGGGCCGGGACAGACCTCTCCTACGAGCAGTACTTC
CDR3: CASRAGTDLSYEQYF

V: TRBV4-1
J: TRBJ2-2
size: few
D: TRBD2
DNA: TGCGCCAGCACCAGAATAGCGGGGATCTTAAACACCGGGGAGCTGTTTTTT
CDR3: CASTRIAGILNTGELFF

V: TRBV5-6
J: TRBJ1-1
size: .
D: TRBD1
DNA: TGTGCCAGCAGCCGCGCGACAGGGATCCCTGAAGCTTTCTTT
CDR3: CASSRATGIPEAFF

V: TRBV28
J: TRBJ1-2
size: once
D: TRBD1
DNA: TGTGCCAGCAGACCCCCGGGACAGGGATCAAGGGGCTACACCTTC
CDR3: CASRPPGQGSRGYTF

V: TRBV5-1
J: TRBJ1-2
size: .
D: TRBD1
DNA: TGCGCCAGCAGCTTGCCCGGGACAGGGGGGACTAACTATGGCTACACCTTC
CDR3: CASSLPGTGGTNYGYTF

V: TRBV2
J: TRBJ1-2
size: once
D: TRBD1
DNA: TGTGCCAGCAGAGGCACAGGGGGCATCGGGGGAGGCTATGGCTACACCTTC
CDR3: CASRGTGGIGGGYGYTF

V: TRBV11-3
J: TRBJ1-1
size: .
D: .
DNA: TGTGCCAGCAGCCCTAACATGAACACTGAAGCTTTCTTT
CDR3: CASSPNMNTEAFF

V: TRBV27
J: TRBJ2-1
size: .
D: TRBD2
DNA: TGTGCCAGCAGGCGCACGGGGAGGGTTTCAGATGAGCAGTTCTTC
CDR3: CASRRTGRVSDEQFF

V: TRBV5-4
J: TRBJ2-5
size: .
D: .
DNA: TGTGCCAGCAGCTTGGGGGGGGTGACAGGGTTGCAAGAGACCCAGTACTTC
CDR3: CASSLGGVTGLQETQYF

V: TRBV2
J: TRBJ1-1
size: .
D: .
DNA: TGTGCCAGCGTGCCCGCTCCTGCCAGCACTGAAGCTTTCTTT
CDR3: CASVPAPASTEAFF

V: TRBV13
J: TRBJ1-3
size: .
D: .
DNA: TGTGCCAGCAGCCTTAATTGGGCTACTGGAAACACCATATATTTT
CDR3: CASSLNWATGNTIYF

V: TRBV19
J: TRBJ2-7
size: .
D: TRBD1
DNA: TGTGCCAGTAGTATTACGACAGGGGGCTACGAGCAGTACTTC
CDR3: CASSITTGGYEQYF

V: TRBV15
J: TRBJ1-3
size: .
D: .
DNA: TGTGCCACCAGCAGAGATCGAGTCTCTGGAAACACCATATATTTT
CDR3: CATSRDRVSGNTIYF

V: TRBV28
J: TRBJ2-1
size: .
D: TRBD2
DNA: TGTGCCAGCAGTTTGATAAGCGGGGGGAGGTTTGAGCAGTTCTTC
CDR3: CASSLISGGRFEQFF

V: TRBV7-3
J: TRBJ1-1
size: few
D: .
DNA: TGTGCCAGCAGCTTAGGAAAGAAGTTAGGCACTGAAGCTTTCTTT
CDR3: CASSLGKKLGTEAFF

V: TRBV6-4
J: TRBJ2-1
size: .
D: TRBD2
DNA: TGTGCCAGCAGTTGGACTAGCGGTAACAATGAGCAGTTCTTC
CDR3: CASSWTSGNNEQFF

V: TRBV13
J: TRBJ2-4
size: .
D: .
DNA: TGTGCCATTGGGGTAGCCAAAAACATTCAGTACTTC
CDR3: CAIGVAKNIQYF